The next 21 T cell receptor beta chains were all read from a single sample in a study of T cell repertoires in cytomegalovirus infection. TCRdb re-derived calls from the reads in MiXCR, one entry per CDR3 protein. Here the sample spans tens of thousands of distinct CDR3 sequences, roughly a fifth being singletons. Their antigen targets remain unknown. The material sequenced was CD8+ T cells from cultured PBMCs, taken from culture after CMV antigen stimulation. The receptor set was obtained from a human donor in good health (CMV status not recorded). Some clones in this sample may be carry-over from other donors' samples.

The chain couples TRBV11-3 to TRBJ2-1; D perhaps matches TRBD2 (5 bases). The germline CDR1 and CDR2 sequences are SGHNT and YENEEA. The CDR3 extends over 16 amino acids. With 2 bases removed from V and 3 bases from J, the gap between germline ends came to 14 bases. Here the CDR3 reads CASSLYAGGLYNEQFF. In nucleotides, the CDR3 is TGTGCCAGCAGCTTATATGCAGGAGGTCTCTACAATGAGCAGTTCTTC.

V gene TRBV6-1 combines with J gene TRBJ1-2; tentatively, D is TRBD1 (5 bases). From germline, CDR1 is MNHNS and CDR2 SASEGT. This CDR3 spans 13 amino acids. Trimming pared 5 bases from V and 4 bases from J, leaving 11 bases between. The CDR3 nucleotides read TGTGCCAGCAGTTATCAGGGAATCTATGGCTACACCTTC. It yields the protein CASSYQGIYGYTF.

The chain links TRBV11-2 to TRBJ1-3; no firm D call. The ends were cut back, 7 bases at V and 1 base at J, with 14 bases in the middle. In germline, CDR1 is SGHAT, CDR2 FQNNGV. The CDR3 consists of 15 residues. The CDR3 region has the DNA TGTGCCAGCAAGTCGCAGGACCTTTCTGGAAACACCATATATTTT. It is translated as CASKSQDLSGNTIYF.

The rearrangement joins TRBV4-2 to TRBJ2-7; D possibly uses TRBD1 or TRBD2 (6 bases each). With 1 base removed from V and 4 bases from J, the gap between germline ends came to 14 bases. The germline CDR1 and CDR2 sequences are LGHNA and YNFKEQ. The CDR3 has 15 residues. CDR3 DNA: TGTGCCAGCAGCCAAGGCCAGGGGACTTTATACGAGCAGTACTTC. Amino acid sequence: CASSQGQGTLYEQYF.

V gene TRBV15 combines with J gene TRBJ2-7; 8 bases fit TRBD1. The germline CDR1 and CDR2 sequences are LNHNV and YYDKDF (reference sequence). With 6 bases clipped from V and 5 bases from J, the junction kept 3 bases outside the gene matches. The CDR3 consists of 12 residues. In DNA, the CDR3 is TGTGCCACCAGAGGACAGGGACACGAGCAGTACTTC. This gives the protein CATRGQGHEQYF.

This clonotype was seen a handful of times. The CDR3 here is CASSGYGTEVSGANVLTF. CDR3 nucleotide sequence: TGTGCCAGCAGCGGGTACGGGACAGAAGTCTCTGGGGCCAACGTCCTGACTTTC. The rearrangement links TRBV6-6 to TRBJ2-6; 7 bases align to TRBD1. V gave up 6 bases and J gave up 0 bases; unmatched junction bases: 11. This CDR3 is built from 18 residues. Germline values: CDR1 MNHNY, CDR2 SVGAGI (reference sequence).

CDR3: CASSQQDLVPEAFF. CDR3 nucleotide sequence: TGCGCCAGCAGCCAACAGGATTTGGTACCTGAAGCTTTCTTT. The rearrangement uses TRBV4-1 and TRBJ1-1; D remains ambiguous. Trimming left V 2 bases short and J 6 bases short, with 13 bases between. The CDR3 loop spans 14 amino acids. The germline gives CDR1 MGHRA, CDR2 YSYEKL.

The chain couples TRBV6-2 or TRBV6-3 to TRBJ1-1; a possible D gene is TRBD1 (5 bases). The length of the CDR3 is 15 residues. Trimming shortened V by 2 bases and J by 0 bases, and 10 bases separated the two germline ends. Germline assignment: CDR1 MNHEY and CDR2 SVGEGT. The DNA for the CDR3 is TGTGCCAGCAGTTACCTGACAGAAGTGAACACTGAAGCTTTCTTT. Its translation is CASSYLTEVNTEAFF.

The J gene is TRBJ1-5, the V gene TRBV6-1; no firm D call. The germline V and J ends were trimmed by 2 bases and 3 bases, with 14 bases remaining between them. The germline V gene has CDR1 MNHNS and CDR2 SASEGT. The CDR3 covers 16 residues. DNA of the CDR3: TGTGCCAGCAGTGAATATTTCGGCCAGCTCAATCAGCCCCAGCATTTT. Translated, it gives CASSEYFGQLNQPQHF.

The rearrangement links TRBV6-5 to TRBJ1-2; D uncertain. This CDR3 is 17 amino acids long. V was cut by 5 bases and J by 2 bases, with 21 bases left in between. Germline CDR1 reads MNHEY; CDR2 reads SVGAGI. CDR3 amino acids: CASSLRKGRFSNYGYTF. The CDR3, as DNA: TGTGCCAGCAGTCTTCGGAAAGGACGTTTTAGCAACTATGGCTACACCTTC.

This clonotype has just a few counts. The rearrangement links TRBV12-3 or TRBV12-4 to TRBJ1-3; TRBD1 matches 7 bases. The CDR3 has 17 amino acids. Trimming removed 5 bases from V and 0 bases from J; junction bases left unmatched: 10. As DNA, the CDR3 is TGTGCCAGCAGTCGTTCGGGGACAGCTTACTCTGGAAACACCATATATTTT. It encodes CASSRSGTAYSGNTIYF.

This clonotype was detected only a few times. V usage is TRBV12-3 or TRBV12-4 and J usage is TRBJ2-7; no clear D gene. There are 11 residues in the CDR3. V lost 6 bases and J lost 6, with 9 bases in between. This CDR3 is CASSLDFEQYF. DNA for the CDR3: TGTGCCAGCAGCCTAGATTTCGAGCAGTACTTC.

The table lists this clonotype with a few counts. V gene TRBV12-3 or TRBV12-4 combines with J gene TRBJ1-1; D unresolved. The length of the CDR3 is 14 residues. Trimming took off 0 bases at V and 0 bases at J, with 5 bases between the two ends. CDR3 DNA sequence: TGTGCCAGCAGTTTAGCGCTGGTGAACACTGAAGCTTTCTTT. Translated, it gives CASSLALVNTEAFF.

This clonotype was found a few times. V usage is TRBV12-3 or TRBV12-4 and J usage is TRBJ1-3, with D unresolved. Trimming left V 3 bases short and J 1 base short, with 10 bases between. This CDR3 spans 15 amino acids. The CDR3 region has the DNA TGTGCCAGCAGTTTGGGCTCGAGGTCTGGAAACACCATATATTTT. This translates into CASSLGSRSGNTIYF.

CDR3 in amino acids: CASSFGVGNEQFF. The CDR3 DNA follows: TGTGCCAGCAGTTTTGGAGTGGGCAATGAGCAGTTCTTC. The V and J genes are TRBV28 and TRBJ2-1; D remains ambiguous. The CDR3 covers 13 residues. Trimming left V 3 bases short and J 6 bases short, with 9 bases between. Germline V CDR1 and CDR2: MDHEN, SYDVKM.

This chain uses TRBV10-3 with TRBJ2-5, with D uncertain. The CDR3 has 15 amino acids. V was shortened by 3 bases and J by 5 bases, with 16 bases between the two germline ends. Germline V lookup: CDR1 ENHRY, CDR2 SYGVKD. The CDR3 protein is CAISDRAPLGETQYF. The CDR3 DNA follows: TGTGCCATCAGTGACCGGGCTCCCCTGGGGGAGACCCAGTACTTC.

There are many counts of this clonotype. The CDR3 protein is CAISKKTGRYGYTF. Here the CDR3 DNA reads TGTGCCATCAGTAAAAAGACAGGAAGGTATGGCTACACCTTC. The J gene is TRBJ1-2, the V gene TRBV10-3; maybe TRBD1 (6 bases). Germline CDR1 reads ENHRY; CDR2 reads SYGVKD. The CDR3 loop spans 14 amino acids. V gave up 5 bases and J gave up 5 bases, with 15 bases separating them.

This clonotype was counted only a few times. The chain uses TRBV7-2 and TRBJ2-3; the D gene is possibly TRBD2 (5 bases). V was cut by 1 base and J by 0 bases, with 14 bases left in between. The CDR3 runs to 17 residues. CDR1 is SGHTA, CDR2 FQGNSA, per germline. CDR3 coding DNA: TGTGCCAGCAGCTTAGACGGGGTTCCCCGAAGCACAGATACGCAGTATTTT. Protein: CASSLDGVPRSTDTQYF.

This clonotype has just a few counts. The CDR3 region has the DNA TGTGCCAGCAGTCCCCTAGGGACGTCACATTCACCCCTCCACTTT. Residues: CASSPLGTSHSPLHF. The chain carries TRBV28 and TRBJ1-6; the D gene is possibly TRBD1 (5 bases). Deletions cut 5 bases from V and 8 bases from J, with 16 bases between. The CDR3 is 15 residues long. Germline CDR1 and CDR2: MDHEN and SYDVKM.

This clonotype was seen a handful of times. The rearrangement uses TRBV7-2 and TRBJ1-3; D not certain. V was pared by 4 bases and J by 8 bases, with 18 bases between. The CDR3 consists of 15 residues. Germline CDR1 reads SGHTA; CDR2 reads FQGNSA. CDR3 DNA sequence: TGTGCCAGCAGCTCCTCCGCGCAAAACGGACACACCATATATTTT. It translates to CASSSSAQNGHTIYF.

This clonotype appeared a few times. The chain couples TRBV28 to TRBJ1-1; D is unclear. The ends were cut back, 4 bases at V and 4 bases at J, with 1 base in the middle. Germline lookup yields CDR1 MDHEN and CDR2 SYDVKM. The CDR3 sequence is 10 residues long. The CDR3 sequence is CASSSTEAFF. CDR3 bases: TGTGCCAGCAGTTCCACTGAAGCTTTCTTT. The full variable domain, its missing parts supplied by reference TRBV28 and TRBJ1-1, is DVKVTQSSRYLVKRTGEKVFLECVQDMDHENMFWYRQDPGLGLRLIYFSYDVKMKEKGDIPEGYSVSREKKERFSLILESASTNQTSMYLCASSSTEAFFGQGTRLTVV.